This T cell receptor beta chain was observed in a study of beta chain features in type 1 diabetes. Whole-study results and caveats: Individuals with type 1 diabetes displayed fewer insertions and more deletions at VDJ junctions.

Every bit of the isolated RNA underwent reverse transcription, so sequencing read expressed TCRB transcripts. Assay used: immunoSEQ multiplex PCR; TCRdb lists only in-frame clones, some missing. Counted here are 300,000 or so clones, roughly 8% occurring once; the ten biggest clones make up less than 0.45%. Trimming pared 1 base from V and 3 bases from J, leaving 10 bases between. This CDR3 comprises 14 residues. Per germline, CDR1 SGHTA and CDR2 FQGNSA. With respect to this clone: Its antigen is currently unknown.

Via the markers CD45RO/CCR7/CD25/CD127/CD95/CD27, stem cell-like memory, regulatory, central memory and naive CD4+ cells were sorted. Sorted populations all had greater than 95% purity. Sequences were obtained from central memory CD4+ T cells from blood. The source is a woman under 30 in good health. V gene TRBV7-2 combines with J gene TRBJ2-7; a weak D match, TRBD2 (7 bases). DNA for the CDR3: TGTGCCAGCAGCTTAGGAAGGGGGGGCTACGAGCAGTACTTC. Translation: CASSLGRGGYEQYF.